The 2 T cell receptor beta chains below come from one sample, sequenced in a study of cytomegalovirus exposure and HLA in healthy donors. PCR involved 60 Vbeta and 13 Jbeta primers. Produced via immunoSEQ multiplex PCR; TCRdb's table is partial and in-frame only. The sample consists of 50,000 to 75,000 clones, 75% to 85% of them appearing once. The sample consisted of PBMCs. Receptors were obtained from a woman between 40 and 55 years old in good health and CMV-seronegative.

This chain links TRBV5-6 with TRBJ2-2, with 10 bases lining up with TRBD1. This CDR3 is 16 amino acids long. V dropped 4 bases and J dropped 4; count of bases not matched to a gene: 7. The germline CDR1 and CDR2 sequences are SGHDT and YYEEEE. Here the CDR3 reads CASSLDRGEITGELFF. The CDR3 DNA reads TGTGCCAGCAGCCTGGACAGGGGGGAGATCACCGGGGAGCTGTTTTTT.

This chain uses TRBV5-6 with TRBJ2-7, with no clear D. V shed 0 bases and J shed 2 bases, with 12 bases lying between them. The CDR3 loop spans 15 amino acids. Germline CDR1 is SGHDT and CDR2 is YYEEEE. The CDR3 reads CASSLVGSNTYEQYF. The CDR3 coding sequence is TGTGCCAGCAGCTTGGTGGGCAGCAACACCTACGAGCAGTACTTC.